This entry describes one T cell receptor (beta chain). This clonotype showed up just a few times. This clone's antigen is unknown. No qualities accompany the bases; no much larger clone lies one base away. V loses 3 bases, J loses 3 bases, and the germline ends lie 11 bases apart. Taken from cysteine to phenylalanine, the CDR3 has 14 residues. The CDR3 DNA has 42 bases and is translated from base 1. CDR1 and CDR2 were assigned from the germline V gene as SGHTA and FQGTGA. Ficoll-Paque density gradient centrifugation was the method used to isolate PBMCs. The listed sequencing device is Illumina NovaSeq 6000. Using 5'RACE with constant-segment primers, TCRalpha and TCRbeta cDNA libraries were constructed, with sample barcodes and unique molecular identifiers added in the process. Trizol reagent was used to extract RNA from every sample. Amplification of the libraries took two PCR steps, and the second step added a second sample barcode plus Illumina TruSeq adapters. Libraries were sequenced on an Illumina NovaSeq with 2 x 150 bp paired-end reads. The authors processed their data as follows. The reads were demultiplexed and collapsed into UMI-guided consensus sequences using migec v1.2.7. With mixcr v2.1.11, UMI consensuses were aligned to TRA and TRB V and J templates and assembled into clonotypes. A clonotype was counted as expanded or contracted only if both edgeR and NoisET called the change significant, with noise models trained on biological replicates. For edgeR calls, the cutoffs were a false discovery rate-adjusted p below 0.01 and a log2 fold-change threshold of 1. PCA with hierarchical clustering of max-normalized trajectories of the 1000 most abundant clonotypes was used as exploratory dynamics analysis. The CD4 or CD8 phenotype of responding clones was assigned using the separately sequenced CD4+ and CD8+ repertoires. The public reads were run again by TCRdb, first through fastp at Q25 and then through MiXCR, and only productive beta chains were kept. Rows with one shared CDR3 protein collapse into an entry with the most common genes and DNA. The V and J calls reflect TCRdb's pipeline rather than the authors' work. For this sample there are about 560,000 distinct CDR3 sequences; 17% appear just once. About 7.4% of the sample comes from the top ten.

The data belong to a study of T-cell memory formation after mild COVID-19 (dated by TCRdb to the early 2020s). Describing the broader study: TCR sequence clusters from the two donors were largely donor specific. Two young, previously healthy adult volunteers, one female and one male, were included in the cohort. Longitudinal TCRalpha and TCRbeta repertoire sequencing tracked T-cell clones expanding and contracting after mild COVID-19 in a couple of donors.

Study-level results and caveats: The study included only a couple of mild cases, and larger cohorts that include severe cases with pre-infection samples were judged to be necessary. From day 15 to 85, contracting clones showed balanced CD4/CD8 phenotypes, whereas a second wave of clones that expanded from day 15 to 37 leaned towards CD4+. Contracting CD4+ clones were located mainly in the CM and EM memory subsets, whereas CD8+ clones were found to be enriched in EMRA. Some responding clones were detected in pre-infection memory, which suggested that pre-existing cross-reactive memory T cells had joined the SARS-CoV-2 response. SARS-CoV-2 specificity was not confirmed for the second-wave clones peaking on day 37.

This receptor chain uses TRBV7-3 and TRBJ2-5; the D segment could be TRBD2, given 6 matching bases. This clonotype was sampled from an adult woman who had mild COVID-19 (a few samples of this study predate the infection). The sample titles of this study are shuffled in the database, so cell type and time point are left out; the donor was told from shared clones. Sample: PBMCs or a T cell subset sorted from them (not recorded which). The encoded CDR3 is CASSFAGGEETQYF. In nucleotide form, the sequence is TGTGCCAGCAGCTTCGCTGGCGGGGAAGAGACCCAGTACTTC.